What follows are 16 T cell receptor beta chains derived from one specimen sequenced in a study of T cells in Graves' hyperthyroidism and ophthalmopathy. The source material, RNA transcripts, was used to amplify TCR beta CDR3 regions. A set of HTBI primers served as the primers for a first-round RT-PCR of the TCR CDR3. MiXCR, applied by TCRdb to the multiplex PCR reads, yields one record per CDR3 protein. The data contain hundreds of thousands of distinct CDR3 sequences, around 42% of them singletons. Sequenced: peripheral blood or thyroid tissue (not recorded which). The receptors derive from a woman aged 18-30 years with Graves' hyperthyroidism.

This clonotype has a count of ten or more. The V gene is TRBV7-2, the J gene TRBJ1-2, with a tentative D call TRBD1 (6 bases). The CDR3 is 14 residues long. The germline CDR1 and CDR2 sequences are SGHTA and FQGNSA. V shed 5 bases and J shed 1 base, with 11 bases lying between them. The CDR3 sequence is CASSDGDINYGYTF. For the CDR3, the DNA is TGTGCCAGCAGCGATGGGGACATTAACTATGGCTACACCTTC.

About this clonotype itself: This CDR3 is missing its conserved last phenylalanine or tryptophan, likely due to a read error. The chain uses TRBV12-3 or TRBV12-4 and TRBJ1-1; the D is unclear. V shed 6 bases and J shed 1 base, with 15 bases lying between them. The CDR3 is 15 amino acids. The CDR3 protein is CASSLYGNPNTEAFL. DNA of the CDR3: TGTGCCAGCAGCCTATACGGGAACCCGAACACTGAAGCTTTCCTT.

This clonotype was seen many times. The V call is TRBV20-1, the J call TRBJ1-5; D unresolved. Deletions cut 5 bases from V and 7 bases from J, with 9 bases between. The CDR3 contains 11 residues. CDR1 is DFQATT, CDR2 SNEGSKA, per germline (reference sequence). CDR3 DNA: TGCAGTGCTGCAAAATACCAGCCCCAGCATTTT. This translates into CSAAKYQPQHF.

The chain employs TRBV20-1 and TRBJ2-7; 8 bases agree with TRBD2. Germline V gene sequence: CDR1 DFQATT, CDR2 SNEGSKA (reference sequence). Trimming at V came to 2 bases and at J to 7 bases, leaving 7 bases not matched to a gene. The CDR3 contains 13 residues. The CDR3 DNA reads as TGCAGTGCTAGACTTGCGGGGGGAAGAGAGCAGTACTTC. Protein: CSARLAGGREQYF.

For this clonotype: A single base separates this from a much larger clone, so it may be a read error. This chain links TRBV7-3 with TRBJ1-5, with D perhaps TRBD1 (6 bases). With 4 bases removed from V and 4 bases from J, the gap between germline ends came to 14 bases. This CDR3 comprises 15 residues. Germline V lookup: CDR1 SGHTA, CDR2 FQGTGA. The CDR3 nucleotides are TGTGCCAGCAGCTCCCGACCGGGGGCGAATCAGCCCCAGCATTTT. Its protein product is CASSSRPGANQPQHF.

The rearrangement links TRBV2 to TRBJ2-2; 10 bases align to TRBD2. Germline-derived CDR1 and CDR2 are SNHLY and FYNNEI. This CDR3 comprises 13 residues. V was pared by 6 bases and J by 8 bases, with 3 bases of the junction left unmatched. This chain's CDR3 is CASRLLAGGELFF. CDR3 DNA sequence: TGTGCCAGCAGGCTACTAGCGGGAGGGGAGCTGTTTTTT.

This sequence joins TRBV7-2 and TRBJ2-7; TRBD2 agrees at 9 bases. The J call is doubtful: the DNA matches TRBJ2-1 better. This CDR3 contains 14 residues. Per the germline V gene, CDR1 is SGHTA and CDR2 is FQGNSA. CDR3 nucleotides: TGTGCCAGCAGCCCCGGACTAGCGAGCAATGAGCAGTTCTTC. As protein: CASSPGLASNEQFF.

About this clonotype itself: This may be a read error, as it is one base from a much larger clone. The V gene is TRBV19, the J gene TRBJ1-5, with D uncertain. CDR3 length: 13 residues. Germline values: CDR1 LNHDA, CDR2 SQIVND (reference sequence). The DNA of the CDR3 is TGTGCCGGTAGTCTCCGCCACAATCAGCCCCAGCATTTT. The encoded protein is CAGSLRHNQPQHF.

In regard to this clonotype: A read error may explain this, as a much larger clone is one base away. The CDR3 region has the DNA TGTGCCAGCAGCTCCCCTGTGATCAACGAGCAGTTCTTC. It specifies CASSSPVINEQFF. The chain joins TRBV7-1 to TRBJ2-7; unclear D gene. Near its end, the DNA agrees better with TRBJ2-1, so the J call may be wrong. TRBV7-1 is recorded as an ORF, its role being uncertain. CDR3 size: 13 residues.

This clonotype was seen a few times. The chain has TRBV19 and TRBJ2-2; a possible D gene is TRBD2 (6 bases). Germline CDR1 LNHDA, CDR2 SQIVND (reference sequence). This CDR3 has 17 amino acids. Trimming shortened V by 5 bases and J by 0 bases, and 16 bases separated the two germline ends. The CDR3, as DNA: TGTGCCAGTAGTCGAGGAAGGCGGGACGCGAACACCGGGGAGCTGTTTTTT. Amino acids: CASSRGRRDANTGELFF. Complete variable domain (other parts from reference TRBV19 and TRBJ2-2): DGGITQSPKYLFRKEGQNVTLSCEQNLNHDAMYWYRQDPGQGLRLIYYSQIVNDFQKGDIAEGYSVSREKKESFPLTVTSAQKNPTAFYLCASSRGRRDANTGELFFGEGSRLTVL.

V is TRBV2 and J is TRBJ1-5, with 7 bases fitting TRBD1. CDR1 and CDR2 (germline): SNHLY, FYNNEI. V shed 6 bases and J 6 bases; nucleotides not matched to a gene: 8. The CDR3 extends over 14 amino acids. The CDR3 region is CASSDSGGGQPQHF. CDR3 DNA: TGTGCCAGCAGCGACTCAGGGGGAGGTCAGCCCCAGCATTTT.

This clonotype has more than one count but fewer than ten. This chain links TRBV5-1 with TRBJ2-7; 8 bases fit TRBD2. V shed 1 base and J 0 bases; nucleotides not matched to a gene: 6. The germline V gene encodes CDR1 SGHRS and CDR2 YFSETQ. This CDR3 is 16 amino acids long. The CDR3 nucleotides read TGCGCCAGCAGCTTGACCCTAGCGGGCCTCTCCTACGAGCAGTACTTC. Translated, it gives CASSLTLAGLSYEQYF.

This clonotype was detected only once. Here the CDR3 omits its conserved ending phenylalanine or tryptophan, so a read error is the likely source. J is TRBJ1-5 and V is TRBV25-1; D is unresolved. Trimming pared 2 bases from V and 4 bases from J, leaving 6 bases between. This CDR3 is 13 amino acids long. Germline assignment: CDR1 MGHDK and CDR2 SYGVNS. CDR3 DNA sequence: TGTGCCAGCAGTGAAGGGGTGAATCAGCCCCAGCATTTA. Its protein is CASSEGVNQPQHL.

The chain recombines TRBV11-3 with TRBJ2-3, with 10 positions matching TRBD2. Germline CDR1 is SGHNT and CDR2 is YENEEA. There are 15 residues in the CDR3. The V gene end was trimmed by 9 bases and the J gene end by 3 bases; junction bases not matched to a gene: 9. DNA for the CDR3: TGTGCCAGTAGTCCCCTAGCGGGAGATACAGATACGCAGTATTTT. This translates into CASSPLAGDTDTQYF. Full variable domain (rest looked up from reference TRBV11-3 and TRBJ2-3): EAGVVQSPRYKIIEKKQPVAFWCNPISGHNTLYWYLQNLGQGPELLIRYENEEAVDDSQLPKDRFSAERLKGVDSTLKIQPAELGDSAVYLCASSPLAGDTDTQYFGPGTRLTVL.

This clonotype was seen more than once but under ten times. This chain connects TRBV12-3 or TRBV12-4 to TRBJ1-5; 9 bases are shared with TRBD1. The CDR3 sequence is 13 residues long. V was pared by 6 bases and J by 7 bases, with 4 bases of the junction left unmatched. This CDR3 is CASRGTGKQPQHF. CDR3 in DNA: TGTGCCAGCAGGGGGACAGGGAAACAGCCCCAGCATTTT.

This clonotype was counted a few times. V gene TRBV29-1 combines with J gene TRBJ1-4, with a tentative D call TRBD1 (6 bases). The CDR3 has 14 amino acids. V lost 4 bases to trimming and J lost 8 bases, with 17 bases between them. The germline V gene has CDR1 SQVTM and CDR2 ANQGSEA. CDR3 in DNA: TGCAGCGTTGGGGGGGCAGGGCGAGGGGAAAAACTGTTTTTT. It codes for CSVGGAGRGEKLFF.